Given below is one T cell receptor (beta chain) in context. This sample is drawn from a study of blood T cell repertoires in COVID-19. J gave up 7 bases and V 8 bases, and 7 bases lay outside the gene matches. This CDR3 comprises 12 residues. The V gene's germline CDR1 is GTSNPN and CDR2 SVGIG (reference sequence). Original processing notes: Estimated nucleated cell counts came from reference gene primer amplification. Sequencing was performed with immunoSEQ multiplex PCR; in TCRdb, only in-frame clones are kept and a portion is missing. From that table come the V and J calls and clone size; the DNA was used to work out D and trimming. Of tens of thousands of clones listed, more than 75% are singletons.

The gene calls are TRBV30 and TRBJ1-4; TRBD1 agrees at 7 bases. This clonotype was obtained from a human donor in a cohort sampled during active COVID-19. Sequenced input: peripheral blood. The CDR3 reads CAASGGSEKLFF. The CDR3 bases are TGTGCCGCCTCAGGGGGGAGTGAAAAACTGTTTTTT.